Below, 20 T cell receptor beta chains from the same sample are listed, as sequenced in a study of cytomegalovirus exposure and HLA in healthy donors. The PCR made use of 60 Vbeta and 13 Jbeta primers. Generated by immunoSEQ multiplex PCR, the TCRdb table keeps only in-frame clones and is missing some. The repertoire includes 150,000 to 200,000 clones, roughly 80% of them detected once, and about 1.7% sits in the top ten. Material: PBMCs. The receptor set was obtained from a young woman in good health and CMV-seronegative.

The V call is TRBV6-5, the J call TRBJ2-7, with unresolved D. This CDR3 has 13 amino acids. CDR1 MNHEY and CDR2 SVGAGI come from the germline V gene. V was pared by 3 bases and J by 4 bases, with 10 bases between. For the CDR3, the DNA is TGTGCCAGCAGTTATTTGGGCCGGTACGAGCAGTACTTC. It specifies CASSYLGRYEQYF.

The chain employs TRBV4-3 and TRBJ2-3, with 7 bases that match TRBD2. The length of the CDR3 is 15 residues. Germline V gene lookup returns CDR1 LGHNA and CDR2 YSLEER. V lost 1 base, J lost 5 bases, and 6 bases stayed unmatched. The CDR3 DNA sequence: TGCGCCAGCAGCCAAGTTGAAAGCGGGGAAGATACGCAGTATTTT. Its translation: CASSQVESGEDTQYF.

A remark on this clone: At the DNA level, this CDR3 is encoded by other sequences in the same sample as well. J is TRBJ1-2 and V is TRBV20-1; weak D call: TRBD1 (5 bases). The CDR3 totals 11 residues. Trimming took off 3 bases at V and 5 bases at J, with 7 bases between the two ends. Germline lookup yields CDR1 DFQATT and CDR2 SNEGSKA (reference sequence). Here the CDR3 DNA reads TGCAGTGCTAGCGACAGTTATGGCTACACCTTC. Its protein is CSASDSYGYTF.

The chain links TRBV11-2 to TRBJ2-3, with D possibly matching TRBD1 (6 bases). Germline-derived CDR1 and CDR2 are SGHAT and FQNNGV. Between the trimmed V and J ends, which lost 0 bases and 7 bases, there was a span of 11 bases. The CDR3 totals 14 residues. CDR3 nucleotide sequence: TGTGCCAGCAGCTTAGACAGGGGAATGAATACGCAGTATTTT. Its protein product is CASSLDRGMNTQYF.

The rearrangement joins TRBV6-6 to TRBJ2-5; possibly TRBD1 for D (5 bases). Between the trimmed V and J ends, which lost 6 bases and 4 bases, there was a span of 15 bases. CDR1 MNHNY and CDR2 SVGAGI come from the germline V gene (reference sequence). This CDR3 has 14 amino acids. Here the CDR3 reads CASSPPGAVETQYF. For the CDR3, the DNA is TGTGCCAGCAGCCCCCCTGGGGCGGTAGAGACCCAGTACTTC.

This clone was recorded only once. This chain uses TRBV5-1 with TRBJ2-2, with 9 bases aligning to TRBD1. The germline V gene encodes CDR1 SGHRS and CDR2 YFSETQ. CDR3 length: 15 amino acids. V dropped 5 bases and J dropped 2; count of bases not matched to a gene: 4. The CDR3 spells CASRDRGGNTGELFF. The CDR3 DNA is TGCGCCAGCAGGGACAGGGGCGGTAACACCGGGGAGCTGTTTTTT.

This clone has more than one count but fewer than ten. The chain couples TRBV10-2 to TRBJ2-7; 7 bases are shared with TRBD1. With 6 bases clipped from V and 0 bases from J, the junction kept 2 bases outside the gene matches. Germline V gene data show CDR1 as WSHSY and CDR2 as SAAADI. The CDR3 extends over 13 amino acids. The CDR3 sequence: CASRQGLSYEQYF. The CDR3 DNA reads as TGCGCCAGCAGACAGGGGCTCTCCTACGAGCAGTACTTC.

The V call is TRBV29-1, the J call TRBJ2-1; TRBD2 agrees at 10 bases. With 7 bases clipped from V and 6 bases from J, the junction kept 12 bases outside the gene matches. The CDR3 is 15 residues long. Germline CDR1 SQVTM, CDR2 ANQGSEA. CDR3 in DNA: TGCAGCGCGAACCTTCTAGCGGGAGTATCCAATGAGCAGTTCTTC. Translating it yields CSANLLAGVSNEQFF.

The chain carries TRBV30 and TRBJ2-7; 10 nucleotides line up with TRBD1. The CDR3 has 16 residues. After removal of 5 bases from V and 2 bases from J, the junction contained 12 bases not matched to a gene. Looked up from germline, CDR1 is GTSNPN and CDR2 is SVGIG (reference sequence). CDR3 sequence reads: CAWATVGQGWTYEQYF. The CDR3 DNA is TGTGCCTGGGCCACCGTGGGACAGGGGTGGACCTACGAGCAGTACTTC. The variable domain in full, completed from reference TRBV30 and TRBJ2-7, reads SQTIHQWPATLVQPVGSPLSLECTVEGTSNPNLYWYRQAAGRGLQLLFYSVGIGQISSEVPQNLSASRPQDRQFILSSKKLLLSDSGFYLCAWATVGQGWTYEQYFGPGTRLTVT.

This clone was counted once. The rearrangement links TRBV30 to TRBJ2-7; the D gene is possibly TRBD2 (6 bases). CDR1 GTSNPN and CDR2 SVGIG come from the germline V gene (reference sequence). V was pared by 0 bases and J by 2 bases, with 11 bases between. The CDR3 is 14 amino acids. CDR3 protein: CAWSVGGGTYEQYF. CDR3 bases: TGTGCCTGGAGTGTTGGGGGAGGAACCTACGAGCAGTACTTC.

This sequence joins TRBV29-1 and TRBJ2-3; 10 bases are a match to TRBD1. J gave up 0 bases and V 6 bases, and 6 bases lay outside the gene matches. The CDR3 length is 15 residues. Germline V gene data show CDR1 as SQVTM and CDR2 as ANQGSEA. The CDR3 DNA sequence: TGCAGCGTCTTAGACAGGGGGCTGAGCACAGATACGCAGTATTTT. This gives the protein CSVLDRGLSTDTQYF.

This chain links TRBV11-3 with TRBJ1-3; D is unresolved. CDR3 size: 16 residues. CDR1 is SGHNT, CDR2 YENEEA, per germline. V was trimmed by 5 bases and J by 2 bases, leaving 16 bases between them. The CDR3 DNA follows: TGTGCCAGCAGCCCGAAGAGGGTTGGGGCTGGAAACACCATATATTTT. This sequence encodes CASSPKRVGAGNTIYF.

This clone was seen more than once but under ten times. V gene TRBV27 combines with J gene TRBJ2-7; 9 nucleotides match TRBD2. The CDR3 covers 15 residues. Germline values: CDR1 MNHEY, CDR2 SMNVEV (reference sequence). V shed 5 bases, J shed 5 bases, and the junction held 10 bases outside the gene matches. The CDR3 sequence is CASSPRLAAIDEQYF. The CDR3 region has the DNA TGTGCCAGCAGTCCTCGACTAGCGGCCATTGACGAGCAGTACTTC.

CDR3 DNA sequence: TGTGCCAGCAGCGTAGGCGGCGGTGTTACGCAGTATTTT. Its translation is CASSVGGGVTQYF. The V call is TRBV9, the J call TRBJ2-3; D remains unclear. The germline V gene encodes CDR1 SGDLS and CDR2 YYNGEE. The CDR3 spans 13 residues. Between the trimmed V and J ends, which lost 0 bases and 8 bases, there was a span of 10 bases.

This chain connects TRBV5-6 to TRBJ2-3; perhaps TRBD2 as D (5 bases). The CDR3 is 14 residues long. Germline V gene lookup returns CDR1 SGHDT and CDR2 YYEEEE. V lost 1 base to trimming and J lost 4 bases, with 10 bases between them. CDR3 region: CASSLTGSPDTQYF. The CDR3 DNA is TGTGCCAGCAGCTTGACGGGGAGCCCAGATACGCAGTATTTT.

This clone was recorded a few times. The chain has TRBV19 and TRBJ2-1; TRBD2 agrees at 7 bases. Germline CDR1 and CDR2: LNHDA and SQIVND (reference sequence). V lost 6 bases, J lost 6 bases, and 8 bases stayed unmatched. This CDR3 is 14 amino acids long. CDR3 in DNA: TGTGCCAGTAGAGCGGGGAGGGGTGTCAATGAGCAGTTCTTC. Its protein product is CASRAGRGVNEQFF.

The chain joins TRBV27 to TRBJ1-5; TRBD1 matches 12 bases. The germline V gene has CDR1 MNHEY and CDR2 SMNVEV (reference sequence). The CDR3 consists of 14 residues. J was trimmed by 6 bases and V by 8 bases; bases with no gene match: 5. The CDR3 DNA sequence: TGTGCCAGCGGGGGACAGGGGGCGACTCAGCCCCAGCATTTT. It specifies CASGGQGATQPQHF.

The V call is TRBV14, the J call TRBJ2-5, with a weak D call TRBD2 (6 bases). Germline CDR1 reads SGHDN; CDR2 reads FVKESK. V was trimmed by 4 bases and J by 5 bases, leaving 14 bases between them. The CDR3 is 14 amino acids. The CDR3 coding sequence is TGTGCCAGCAGCCCGGGATGGGGGAGGGAGACCCAGTACTTC. This encodes CASSPGWGRETQYF.

The gene calls are TRBV28 and TRBJ2-4; unclear D gene. Germline values: CDR1 MDHEN, CDR2 SYDVKM. The CDR3 is 15 amino acids. V was pared by 1 base and J by 6 bases, with 13 bases between. The CDR3 reads CASSLSATGLNIQYF. In nucleotides, the CDR3 is TGTGCCAGCAGTTTATCAGCGACCGGCCTAAACATTCAGTACTTC.

The rearrangement links TRBV4-2 to TRBJ2-7; the match to TRBD2 covers 10 bases. V lost 1 base to trimming and J lost 5 bases; unmatched junction nucleotides: 2. The CDR3 has 14 amino acids. Germline-derived CDR1 and CDR2 are LGHNA and YNFKEQ. The CDR3 sequence is CASSQASGSDEQYF. CDR3 nucleotide sequence: TGTGCCAGCAGCCAAGCTAGCGGGAGCGACGAGCAGTACTTC.